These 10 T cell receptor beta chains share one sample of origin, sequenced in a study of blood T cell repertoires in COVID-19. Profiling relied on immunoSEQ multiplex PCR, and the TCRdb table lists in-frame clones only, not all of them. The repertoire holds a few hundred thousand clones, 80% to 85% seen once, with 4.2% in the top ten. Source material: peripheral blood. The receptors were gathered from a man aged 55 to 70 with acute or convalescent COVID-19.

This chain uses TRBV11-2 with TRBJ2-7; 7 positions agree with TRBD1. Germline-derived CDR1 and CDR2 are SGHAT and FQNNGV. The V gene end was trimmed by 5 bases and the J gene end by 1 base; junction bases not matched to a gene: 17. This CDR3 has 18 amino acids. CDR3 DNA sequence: TGTGCCAGCAGCCACTTTTTTGTCCGGGACAGTCTATCCTACGAGCAGTACTTC. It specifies CASSHFFVRDSLSYEQYF.

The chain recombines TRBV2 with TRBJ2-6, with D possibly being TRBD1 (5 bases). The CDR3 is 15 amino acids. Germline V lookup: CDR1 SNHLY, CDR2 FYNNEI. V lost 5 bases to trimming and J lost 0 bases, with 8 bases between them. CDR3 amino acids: CASSPGSSGANVLTF. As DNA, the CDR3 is TGTGCCAGCAGTCCAGGGTCCTCTGGGGCCAACGTCCTGACTTTC.

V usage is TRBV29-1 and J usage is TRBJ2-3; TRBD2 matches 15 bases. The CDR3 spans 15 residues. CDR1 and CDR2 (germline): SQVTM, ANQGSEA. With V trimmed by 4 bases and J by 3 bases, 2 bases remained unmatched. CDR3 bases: TGCAGCGTTGGAGGGACTAGCGGGGGGACAGATACGCAGTATTTT. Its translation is CSVGGTSGGTDTQYF.

CDR3 sequence reads: CAISESTEGYTF. The CDR3 DNA reads TGTGCCATCAGTGAGTCGACTGAAGGCTACACCTTC. The chain employs TRBV10-3 and TRBJ1-2; unclear D gene. CDR3 length: 12 residues. V was shortened by 0 bases and J by 8 bases, with 7 bases between the two germline ends. Per germline, CDR1 ENHRY and CDR2 SYGVKD.

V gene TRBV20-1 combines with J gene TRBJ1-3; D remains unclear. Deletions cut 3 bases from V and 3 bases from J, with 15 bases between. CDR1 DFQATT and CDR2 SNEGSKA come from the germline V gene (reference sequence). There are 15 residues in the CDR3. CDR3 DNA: TGCAGTGCTAGTTCACACACGGGGATTGGAAACACCATATATTTT. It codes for CSASSHTGIGNTIYF.

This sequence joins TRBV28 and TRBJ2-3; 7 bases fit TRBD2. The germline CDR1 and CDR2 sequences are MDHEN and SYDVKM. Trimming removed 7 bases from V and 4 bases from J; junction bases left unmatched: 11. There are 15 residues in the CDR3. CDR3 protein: CASIGAGDGADTQYF. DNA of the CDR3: TGTGCCAGCATTGGGGCGGGAGATGGAGCAGATACGCAGTATTTT. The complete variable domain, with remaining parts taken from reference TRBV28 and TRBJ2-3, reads DVKVTQSSRYLVKRTGEKVFLECVQDMDHENMFWYRQDPGLGLRLIYFSYDVKMKEKGDIPEGYSVSREKKERFSLILESASTNQTSMYLCASIGAGDGADTQYFGPGTRLTVL.

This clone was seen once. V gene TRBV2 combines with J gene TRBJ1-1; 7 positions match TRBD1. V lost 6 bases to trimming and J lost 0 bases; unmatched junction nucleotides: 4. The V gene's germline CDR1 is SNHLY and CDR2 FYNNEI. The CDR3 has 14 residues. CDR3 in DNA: TGTGCCAGCAGCCGACAGGGCGTGAACACTGAAGCTTTCTTT. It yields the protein CASSRQGVNTEAFF. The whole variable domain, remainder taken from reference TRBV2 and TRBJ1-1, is EPEVTQTPSHQVTQMGQEVILRCVPISNHLYFYWYRQILGQKVEFLVSFYNNEISEKSEIFDDQFSVERPDGSNFTLKIRSTKLEDSAMYFCASSRQGVNTEAFFGQGTRLTVV.

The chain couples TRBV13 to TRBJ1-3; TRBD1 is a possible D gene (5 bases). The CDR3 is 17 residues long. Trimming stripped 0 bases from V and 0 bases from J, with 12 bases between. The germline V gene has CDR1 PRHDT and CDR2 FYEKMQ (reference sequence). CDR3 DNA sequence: TGTGCCAGCAGCTTAGGAATGGACAAGCACTCTGGAAACACCATATATTTT. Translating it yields CASSLGMDKHSGNTIYF.

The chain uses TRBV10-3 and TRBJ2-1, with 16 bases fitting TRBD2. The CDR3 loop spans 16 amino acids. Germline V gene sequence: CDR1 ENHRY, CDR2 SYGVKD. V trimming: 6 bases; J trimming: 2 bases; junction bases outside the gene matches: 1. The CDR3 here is CAIRGTSGRAYNEQFF. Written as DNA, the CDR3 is TGTGCCATCAGAGGGACTAGCGGGAGGGCCTACAATGAGCAGTTCTTC.

CDR3 nucleotides: TGTGCCAGCAGCTCGCCCCAGGGAACTGGGGCCAACGTCCTGACTTTC. As protein: CASSSPQGTGANVLTF. The chain is built from TRBV7-9 and TRBJ2-6, with D possibly being TRBD1 (5 bases). CDR1 and CDR2 from the germline V gene are SEHNR and FQNEAQ (reference sequence). The CDR3 spans 16 residues. V lost 4 bases to trimming and J lost 2 bases, with 12 bases between them.